The T cell receptor (beta chain) under discussion was sequenced for a study of T-cell reconstitution after alpha-beta-depleted transplantation in children. This clonotype was recorded at least ten times. Unique molecular identifiers were incorporated when the TCRbeta library was constructed. TCRdb redid the calling of the PCR reads with MiXCR, one entry per CDR3 protein. The sample lists roughly 66,000 distinct CDR3 sequences, just under 5% seen once, with 15% to 20% in the top ten. Material: PBMCs, mostly from graft donor cells, obtained 180 days after TCRalphabeta/CD19-depleted stem cell transplant. The TCR originated in a boy in the first two years of life who had a stem cell transplant for acute myeloid leukemia, so the T cells may come from the graft donor.

The DNA for the CDR3 is TGCGCCAGCAGCTTGGCCAGCCTCACCGGGGAGCTGTTTTTT. It specifies CASSLASLTGELFF. This chain connects TRBV5-1 to TRBJ2-2; D unclear. The V end lost 0 bases, the J end lost 4 bases, and 7 bases lay between the germline ends. Germline CDR1 reads SGHRS; CDR2 reads YFSETQ. This CDR3 is built from 14 residues.